The next 16 T cell receptor beta chains were all read from a single sample in a study of shared T cell receptors in the human thymus. This table comes from immunoSEQ multiplex PCR, and its TCRdb copy is limited to in-frame clones, with some not included. The sample includes about 730,000 clones, 80% to 90% of them seen just once. This sample also belongs to another study, concerning human thymus T cells.

The sample was thymocytes. The source of these receptors is a girl younger than two with a congenital heart defect.

The chain recombines TRBV11-2 with TRBJ1-1; 7 bases are a match to TRBD1. Germline trimming cut 3 bases from V and 11 bases from J; bases unmatched to any gene: 3. The CDR3 has 11 amino acids. The V gene's germline CDR1 is SGHAT and CDR2 FQNNGV. CDR3 in DNA: TGTGCCAGCAGCTTCAGGGGGACCGCTTTCTTT. It specifies CASSFRGTAFF.

V usage is TRBV4-1 and J usage is TRBJ1-3, with D perhaps matching TRBD1 (6 bases). This CDR3 has 17 amino acids. The V gene lost 0 bases and the J gene lost 4 bases, with 16 bases spanning the gap. The V gene's germline CDR1 is MGHRA and CDR2 YSYEKL. As DNA, the CDR3 is TGCGCCAGCAGCCAAGATGGTTACCGGACAGAAGGAAACACCATATATTTT. Translated: CASSQDGYRTEGNTIYF.

V and J are TRBV2 and TRBJ2-5, with TRBD2 matching 8 bases. The CDR3 has 17 residues. From germline, CDR1 is SNHLY and CDR2 FYNNEI. V lost 2 bases and J lost 3; bases outside the gene matches: 11. CDR3 in DNA: TGTGCCAGCAGTGAAATTCTCGACGGGGGGGCCGAAGAGACCCAGTACTTC. Encoded protein: CASSEILDGGAEETQYF.

This clone was seen a single time. The rearrangement joins TRBV4-1 to TRBJ1-1; 7 bases line up with TRBD1. This CDR3 has 15 residues. Germline CDR1 reads MGHRA; CDR2 reads YSYEKL. V dropped 0 bases and J dropped 0; count of bases not matched to a gene: 1. For the CDR3, the DNA is TGCGCCAGCAGCCAAGAACAGGGGATGAACACTGAAGCTTTCTTT. Protein sequence: CASSQEQGMNTEAFF.

The CDR3 here is CASSRATGGAKNIQYF. CDR3 bases: TGCGCCAGCAGCAGGGCCACCGGGGGGGCCAAAAACATTCAGTACTTC. The chain is built from TRBV5-1 and TRBJ2-4; the match to TRBD2 covers 7 bases. The V gene's germline CDR1 is SGHRS and CDR2 YFSETQ. V lost 4 bases and J lost 1; bases outside the gene matches: 8. This CDR3 region has 16 residues.

The rearrangement uses TRBV27 and TRBJ1-2; D gene ambiguous. Germline CDR1 is MNHEY and CDR2 is SMNVEV (reference sequence). Trimming pared 0 bases from V and 5 bases from J, leaving 13 bases between. The CDR3 is made up of 15 amino acids. The CDR3 loop reads CASSLSIEGSYGYTF. CDR3 nucleotide sequence: TGTGCCAGCAGTTTATCAATTGAGGGTTCTTATGGCTACACCTTC.

CDR3 region: CASSLAGYHMNTEAFF. For the CDR3, the DNA is TGTGCCAGCAGCTTGGCGGGGTATCATATGAACACTGAAGCTTTCTTT. The J gene is TRBJ1-1, the V gene TRBV7-2, with D unclear. The CDR3 has 16 residues. V was trimmed by 3 bases and J by 0 bases, leaving 14 bases between them. Germline CDR1 reads SGHTA; CDR2 reads FQGNSA.

This chain uses TRBV5-1 with TRBJ2-5; D uncertain. The germline V gene encodes CDR1 SGHRS and CDR2 YFSETQ. The V gene lost 2 bases and the J gene lost 4 bases, with 12 bases spanning the gap. This CDR3 spans 14 amino acids. CDR3 in amino acids: CASSLAGVGETQYF. The CDR3 DNA reads TGCGCCAGCAGCTTAGCAGGCGTGGGAGAGACCCAGTACTTC.

The gene calls are TRBV4-1 and TRBJ2-7; maybe TRBD2 (6 bases). V lost 5 bases and J 3 bases, leaving 20 bases between the germline ends. CDR3 length: 16 residues. Germline loops: CDR1 MGHRA, CDR2 YSYEKL. The CDR3 loop is CASSYRPAGRLYEQYF. The CDR3 DNA follows: TGCGCCAGCAGCTACCGGCCCGCGGGGCGCCTCTACGAGCAGTACTTC.

The rearrangement links TRBV6-1 to TRBJ1-2; 7 bases line up with TRBD1. In germline, CDR1 is MNHNS, CDR2 SASEGT. Trimming took 9 bases from V and 3 from J; bases not matched to a gene: 4. This CDR3 has 12 residues. The CDR3 region is CARFDRDYGYTF. CDR3 nucleotide sequence: TGTGCCAGATTTGACAGGGACTATGGCTACACCTTC.

This clone turned up a few times. The J gene is TRBJ2-7, the V gene TRBV2; 13 bases are a match to TRBD2. CDR3 length: 17 residues. V lost 8 bases and J lost 0; bases outside the gene matches: 10. Per the germline V gene, CDR1 is SNHLY and CDR2 is FYNNEI. In nucleotides, the CDR3 is TGTGCCAGCGTAAGCAACGGGACTAGCGGGGACTCCTACGAGCAGTACTTC. Its translation is CASVSNGTSGDSYEQYF.

The rearrangement uses TRBV9 and TRBJ1-6, with unresolved D. The CDR3 spans 12 residues. Trimming removed 3 bases from V and 8 bases from J, with 6 bases in between. Per the germline V gene, CDR1 is SGDLS and CDR2 is YYNGEE. The CDR3 is CASSATDSPLHF. CDR3 sequence (DNA): TGTGCCAGCAGCGCCACGGATTCACCCCTCCACTTT.

This rearrangement joins TRBV9 to TRBJ1-3; maybe TRBD1 (6 bases). Germline loops: CDR1 SGDLS, CDR2 YYNGEE. The CDR3 covers 16 residues. The germline V and J ends were trimmed by 3 bases and 3 bases, with 16 bases remaining between them. CDR3 in amino acids: CASSASTSGVGNTIYF. In DNA, the CDR3 is TGTGCCAGCAGCGCCTCAACTTCAGGGGTTGGAAACACCATATATTTT.

V is TRBV9 and J is TRBJ1-2, with a tentative D call TRBD1 (6 bases). Between the trimmed V and J ends, which lost 3 bases and 2 bases, there was a span of 14 bases. The CDR3 loop spans 15 amino acids. The germline CDR1 and CDR2 sequences are SGDLS and YYNGEE. CDR3 in DNA: TGTGCCAGCAGCGCCAGGGACACGCACAACTATGGCTACACCTTC. Translated: CASSARDTHNYGYTF.

The chain uses TRBV5-1 and TRBJ2-2; TRBD1 matches at 8 bases. The CDR3 runs 16 residues. CDR1 and CDR2 from the germline V gene are SGHRS and YFSETQ. Trimming removed 6 bases from V and 4 bases from J; junction bases left unmatched: 11. The CDR3, as DNA: TGCGCCAGCACCCAGGGGCCAGGGGGCCCCACCGGGGAGCTGTTTTTT. Translation: CASTQGPGGPTGELFF.

V is TRBV14 and J is TRBJ1-2; 7 nucleotides line up with TRBD1. Germline V gene data show CDR1 as SGHDN and CDR2 as FVKESK. The CDR3 sequence is 13 residues long. V trimming: 4 bases; J trimming: 5 bases; junction bases outside the gene matches: 4. The CDR3 loop reads CASSPRTGYGYTF. Here the CDR3 DNA reads TGTGCCAGCAGCCCGCGGACAGGTTATGGCTACACCTTC.